These T cell receptor beta chains were read from a single sample in a study of blood T cell repertoires in COVID-19. Sequenced by immunoSEQ multiplex PCR; TCRdb stores in-frame clones only, minus some. Of roughly 140,000 clones in the sample, 75% to 90% were seen once. The sample was PBMCs or T cells enriched from blood (not recorded which). These receptors were obtained from a man over 45 in a cohort exposed to, infected with or recovered from COVID-19 (not recorded which). CDR3s include the opening cysteine and the closing phenylalanine or tryptophan. A D gene is named only where the DNA matches it firmly. Clone size is shown for a subset of rows, as once, few, many or a class of expanded clone.

>-|TRBV4-3|-|TRBJ2-1
CASSQVGQGMNEQFF
TGCGCCAGCAGCCAAGTTGGGCAGGGAATGAATGAGCAGTTCTTC
>TRBD2|TRBV5-1|-|TRBJ2-1
CASQNSGSRNEQFF
TGCGCCAGCCAAAACAGCGGGAGCAGGAATGAGCAGTTCTTC
>-|TRBV9|-|TRBJ2-7
CASSVKAGYEQYF
TGTGCCAGCAGCGTAAAGGCAGGGTACGAGCAGTACTTC
>-|TRBV5-4|-|TRBJ2-1
CASRSSYNEQFF
TGTGCCAGCAGGTCGAGTTACAATGAGCAGTTCTTC
>-|TRBV18|-|TRBJ1-1
CASAQGLVGTEAFF
TGTGCCAGCGCGCAGGGGTTAGTGGGGACTGAAGCTTTCTTT
>-|TRBV6-5|-|TRBJ1-2
CASSSLSGTNYGYTF
TGTGCCAGCAGTTCCCTCTCGGGAACTAACTATGGCTACACCTTC
>TRBD1|TRBV18|few|TRBJ1-4
CASSPLSPGQGTEKLFF
TGTGCCAGCTCACCACTCTCCCCGGGACAGGGCACAGAAAAACTGTTTTTT
>-|TRBV27|-|TRBJ2-7
CAAGGYEQYF
TGTGCCGCAGGAGGTTACGAGCAGTACTTC
>-|TRBV18|-|TRBJ2-2
CASSPTGHGTGELFF
TGTGCCAGCTCACCAACTGGGCACGGCACCGGGGAGCTGTTTTTT
>-|TRBV7-3|-|TRBJ1-5
CASSLTGLGEPQHF
TGTGCCAGCAGCCTCACAGGGTTGGGCGAGCCCCAGCATTTT
>-|TRBV7-9|-|TRBJ2-6
CASSLWRGYQGAGANVLTF
TGTGCCAGCAGCTTATGGCGGGGCTACCAAGGGGCTGGGGCCAACGTCCTGACTTTC
>TRBD1|TRBV6-5|-|TRBJ2-7
CASSPDRKYEQYF
TGTGCCAGCAGCCCGGACAGGAAGTACGAGCAGTACTTC
>TRBD1|TRBV6-5|-|TRBJ1-2
CASSNTGVANGYTF
TGTGCCAGCAGCAACACAGGGGTGGCTAACGGCTACACCTTC
>-|TRBV30|-|TRBJ1-4
CAWSTSGREKLFF
TGTGCCTGGAGTACCTCCGGGAGAGAAAAACTGTTTTTT
>-|TRBV18|-|TRBJ1-4
CASSPRAGREKLFF
TGTGCCAGCTCACCCCGTGCGGGGCGGGAAAAACTGTTTTTT
>TRBD1|TRBV18|few|TRBJ2-7
CASSIGTGTYEQYF
TGTGCCAGCTCAATAGGGACAGGGACTTACGAGCAGTACTTC
>-|TRBV5-6|-|TRBJ2-3
CASSSTTRRGTDTQYF
TGTGCCAGCAGCTCCACGACGAGGCGTGGCACAGATACGCAGTATTTT
>-|TRBV11-2|-|TRBJ1-5
CASSLVAGSNQPQHF
TGTGCCAGCAGCTTAGTGGCAGGGAGCAATCAGCCCCAGCATTTT
>-|TRBV25-1|-|TRBJ1-1
CASTGFGTEAFF
TGTGCCAGCACAGGGTTCGGCACTGAAGCTTTCTTT
>TRBD2|TRBV5-1|-|TRBJ2-1
CASSYLAGVRNEQFF
TGCGCCAGCAGCTATCTAGCGGGGGTGAGGAATGAGCAGTTCTTC
>-|TRBV10-3|-|TRBJ2-1
CAITTGSGNEQFF
TGTGCCATCACAACAGGATCGGGCAATGAGCAGTTCTTC
>-|TRBV7-9|-|TRBJ2-7
CASSPLYEQYF
TGTGCCAGCAGCCCACTCTACGAGCAGTACTTC
>-|TRBV11-1|-|TRBJ2-5
CASSDRLVVGQETQYF
TGTGCCAGCAGCGACCGACTAGTTGTAGGACAAGAGACCCAGTACTTC
>-|TRBV5-1|-|TRBJ1-3
CASSLGQGNTIYF
TGCGCCAGCAGCTTGGGGCAGGGAAACACCATATATTTT
>TRBD1|TRBV5-6|-|TRBJ2-2
CASSLTGGPTGELFF
TGTGCCAGCAGCTTGACAGGGGGACCCACCGGGGAGCTGTTTTTT
>-|TRBV14|once|TRBJ2-7
CASSLRGGRSSYEQYF
TGTGCCAGCAGCCTCAGGGGTGGCAGGAGCTCCTACGAGCAGTACTTC
>-|TRBV7-6|-|TRBJ1-6
CASSGTTGLHANSPLHF
TGTGCCAGCAGCGGCACGACAGGCCTTCATGCTAATTCACCCCTCCACTTT
>-|TRBV27|-|TRBJ2-7
CASSLSGYEQYF
TGTGCCAGCAGTTTATCCGGCTACGAGCAGTACTTC
>TRBD1|TRBV28|-|TRBJ2-2
CASSLPGQGDPTGELFF
TGTGCCAGCAGTTTACCGGGACAGGGGGATCCAACCGGGGAGCTGTTTTTT
>-|TRBV2|-|TRBJ1-2
CASSVGGSYGYTF
TGTGCCAGCAGTGTAGGAGGCAGCTATGGCTACACCTTC
>TRBD2|TRBV4-3|-|TRBJ2-4
CASSQDRSSGDIQYF
TGCGCCAGCAGCCAAGATAGGTCTAGCGGGGACATTCAGTACTTC
>TRBD2|TRBV6-5|-|TRBJ2-7
CASSFGRPVYEQYF
TGTGCCAGCAGCTTCGGGAGGCCAGTCTACGAGCAGTACTTC
>-|TRBV11-2|-|TRBJ2-7
CASSFLRQSYEQYF
TGTGCCAGCAGCTTCCTTAGACAGTCCTACGAGCAGTACTTC
>-|TRBV9|-|TRBJ2-7
CASSVEQPPYEQYF
TGTGCCAGCAGCGTAGAACAACCTCCCTACGAGCAGTACTTC
>TRBD2|TRBV4-1|-|TRBJ2-7
CASSQGVAGGSYEQYF
TGCGCCAGCAGCCAAGGGGTAGCGGGTGGGTCCTACGAGCAGTACTTC
>TRBD2|TRBV4-2|few|TRBJ2-2
CASSQEPAGGGGAGELFF
TGTGCCAGCAGCCAAGAACCGGCTGGCGGGGGAGGCGCCGGGGAGCTGTTTTTT
>-|TRBV6-5|-|TRBJ1-1
CASRTGFTEAFF
TGTGCCAGCAGAACGGGGTTTACGGAAGCTTTCTTT
>-|TRBV7-2|few|TRBJ1-6
CASSATVYNSPLHF
TGTGCCAGCAGCGCCACAGTCTATAATTCACCCCTCCACTTT
>-|TRBV2|-|TRBJ2-2
CASSPTANTGELFF
TGTGCCAGCAGTCCGACAGCGAACACCGGGGAGCTGTTTTTT
>-|TRBV12-3/TRBV12-4|-|TRBJ2-5
CASSFVGLETQYF
TGTGCCAGCAGTTTTGTGGGGCTGGAGACCCAGTACTTC
>TRBD1|TRBV2|-|TRBJ1-2
CASSQDRAGYTF
TGTGCCAGCAGTCAAGACAGGGCTGGCTACACCTTC
>-|TRBV5-1|-|TRBJ2-7
CASSERAGAGEQYF
TGCGCCAGCAGCGAGAGGGCAGGCGCGGGAGAGCAGTACTTC
>TRBD2|TRBV11-3|-|TRBJ2-5
CASSPPTRGGTETQYF
TGTGCCAGCAGCCCCCCCACGCGGGGGGGGACAGAGACCCAGTACTTC
>-|TRBV3-1/TRBV3-2|-|TRBJ2-4
CASSQVGGSKNIQYF
TGTGCCAGCAGCCAAGTAGGGGGATCCAAAAACATTCAGTACTTC
>TRBD1|TRBV19|-|TRBJ2-2
CASSIGTGKPGELFF
TGTGCCAGTAGTATTGGGACAGGGAAGCCCGGGGAGCTGTTTTTT
>-|TRBV9|-|TRBJ1-3
CASSVQGGSGNTIYF
TGTGCCAGCAGCGTCCAAGGGGGATCCGGAAACACCATATATTTT
>-|TRBV7-2|-|TRBJ1-5
CASSLGGGSNQPQHF
TGTGCCAGCAGCTTAGGGGGGGGAAGCAATCAGCCCCAGCATTTT
>-|TRBV5-6|once|TRBJ2-7
CASSFVRQAIYEQYF
TGTGCCAGCAGCTTTGTAAGGCAGGCGATTTACGAGCAGTACTTC
>-|TRBV7-8|once|TRBJ1-1
CASSLVTGNTEAFF
TGTGCCAGCAGCTTAGTAACAGGGAACACTGAAGCTTTCTTT
>TRBD2|TRBV7-9|-|TRBJ2-2
CASSSVAGVAGELFF
TGTGCCAGCAGCTCCGTAGCGGGAGTCGCCGGGGAGCTGTTTTTT
>TRBD2|TRBV13|-|TRBJ2-3
CASKLAGLTDTQYF
TGTGCCAGCAAACTAGCGGGCCTCACAGATACGCAGTATTTT
>TRBD1|TRBV3-1/TRBV3-2|-|TRBJ2-7
CASSPAGTGGHEQYF
TGTGCCAGCAGCCCCGCCGGGACAGGGGGCCACGAGCAGTACTTC
>TRBD1|TRBV4-1|-|TRBJ2-7
CASSHRDSPYEQYF
TGCGCCAGCAGCCACCGGGACAGTCCCTACGAGCAGTACTTC
>TRBD1|TRBV9|-|TRBJ1-3
CASSEQGASGNTIYF
TGTGCCAGCAGCGAACAGGGGGCTTCTGGAAACACCATATATTTT
>-|TRBV6-5|-|TRBJ1-4
CASSYGEGEKLFF
TGTGCCAGCAGTTACGGGGAGGGGGAGAAACTGTTTTTT